This T cell receptor beta chain was observed in a study of T cells in localized non-small cell lung cancer. In regard to this clone: The antigen remains undetermined.

Produced via immunoSEQ multiplex PCR; TCRdb's table is partial and in-frame only. The table records about 1,100 clones, around two fifths of them present only once. Whole-study results and caveats: Adjacent uninvolved lung had the highest clonality, suggesting focused antigen responses.

This sequence originates from a woman aged 40-69 years with stage II squamous cell lung carcinoma. Sequences were derived from normal lung tissue next to the tumor, sampled before any cancer treatment.

Here the CDR3 reads CASTSKDGSSSYNEQFF. The DNA for the CDR3 is TGTGCCAGTACCTCCAAGGATGGTAGCTCCTCCTACAATGAGCAGTTCTTC. The J gene is TRBJ2-1, the V gene TRBV19; no definite D call. CDR1 and CDR2 (germline): LNHDA, SQIVND (reference sequence). The ends were cut back, 7 bases at V and 0 bases at J, with 19 bases in the middle. This CDR3 spans 17 amino acids.